These 22 T cell receptor beta chains were sequenced from one sample in a study of Tregs in tolerant kidney transplant recipients. Sequenced by immunoSEQ multiplex PCR; TCRdb stores in-frame clones only, minus some. The sample has some 250,000 clones; more than 65% are singletons. Specimen: CD4+ T cells from blood. All receptors derive from a human donor in good health.

This clone was seen only once. This chain links TRBV9 with TRBJ1-6, with TRBD1 as a possible D gene (6 bases). The germline V gene encodes CDR1 SGDLS and CDR2 YYNGEE. The V end lost 2 bases, the J end lost 11 bases, and 11 bases lay between the germline ends. The CDR3 consists of 13 residues. The CDR3 nucleotides read TGTGCCAGCAGCGTTACAGGGAATCCACCCCTCCACTTT. Translating gives CASSVTGNPPLHF.

The chain combines TRBV9 with TRBJ2-7, with 7 positions matching TRBD2. Germline V gene data show CDR1 as SGDLS and CDR2 as YYNGEE. V lost 4 bases and J lost 0; bases outside the gene matches: 7. This CDR3 comprises 15 residues. The CDR3 loop reads CASSSGLLSSYEQYF. The CDR3 coding sequence is TGTGCCAGCAGCTCGGGACTACTAAGCTCCTACGAGCAGTACTTC.

This clone has just one count. The genes are TRBV30 and TRBJ1-2, with 8 bases matching TRBD1. The junction had 1 base not matched to a gene; V was cut back by 1 base and J by 0 bases. Germline-derived CDR1 and CDR2 are GTSNPN and SVGIG (reference sequence). CDR3 length: 14 residues. In nucleotides, the CDR3 is TGTGCCTGGAGTGGGACAGGGACTAACTATGGCTACACCTTC. It codes for CAWSGTGTNYGYTF.

The CDR3 reads CASSSQGWGDTQYF. CDR3 DNA sequence: TGTGCCAGCAGTTCGCAGGGGTGGGGAGATACGCAGTATTTT. The J gene is TRBJ2-3, the V gene TRBV7-9; possible D gene TRBD1, 6 bases. This CDR3 comprises 14 residues. Trimming removed 6 bases at V and 5 bases at J, with 15 bases between. Germline CDR1 reads SEHNR; CDR2 reads FQNEAQ (reference sequence).

The CDR3 bases are TGTGCCACCCGAGCCCCTGGGGTTGGCAATCAGCCCCAGCATTTT. It is translated as CATRAPGVGNQPQHF. The chain has TRBV19 and TRBJ1-5; D gene ambiguous. CDR3 length equals 15 residues. Trimming took off 10 bases at V and 2 bases at J, with 18 bases between the two ends. The germline V gene encodes CDR1 LNHDA and CDR2 SQIVND (reference sequence).

V and J are TRBV10-2 and TRBJ1-1; possible D gene TRBD1, 6 bases. CDR3 size: 13 residues. V was cut by 3 bases and J by 9 bases, with 14 bases left in between. Germline CDR1 is WSHSY and CDR2 is SAAADI. CDR3 amino acids: CASSEPGQTKAFF. The CDR3 region has the DNA TGCGCCAGCAGTGAACCGGGACAAACGAAAGCTTTCTTT.

J is TRBJ2-1 and V is TRBV5-8, with 8 bases aligning to TRBD2. Germline V gene data show CDR1 as SGHTS and CDR2 as YDEGEE. The V and J ends lost 5 bases and 6 bases, in that order; junction bases with no gene match: 13. The CDR3 is 16 residues long. The CDR3 DNA is TGTGCCAGCAGTCTGAAGGACGGACTAGCATTCAATGAGCAGTTCTTC. Translating it yields CASSLKDGLAFNEQFF.

The rearrangement uses TRBV6-5 and TRBJ2-7; 9 bases align to TRBD1. Germline loops: CDR1 MNHEY, CDR2 SVGAGI. This CDR3 contains 16 residues. V dropped 2 bases and J dropped 2; count of bases not matched to a gene: 7. This CDR3 is CASSYEQGAFTYEQYF. In DNA, the CDR3 is TGTGCCAGCAGTTACGAACAGGGGGCTTTCACCTACGAGCAGTACTTC.

The table lists this clone with a count of one. The CDR3 DNA sequence: TGTGCCAGCAGTTTATTACCCAGCGGGGGGGCCGACAATGAGCAGTTCTTC. Translated: CASSLLPSGGADNEQFF. The gene calls are TRBV28 and TRBJ2-1; 10 positions agree with TRBD2. V dropped 1 base and J dropped 5; count of bases not matched to a gene: 8. The CDR3 contains 17 residues. Germline CDR1 and CDR2: MDHEN and SYDVKM.

This chain connects TRBV6-1 to TRBJ1-2, with 7 positions matching TRBD1. The V segment lost 6 bases and the J segment 1 base; nucleotides outside the gene matches: 8. CDR1 and CDR2 from the germline V gene are MNHNS and SASEGT. The CDR3 is 15 amino acids. The CDR3: CASSPSGTVNYGYTF. In DNA, the CDR3 is TGTGCCAGCAGCCCCTCCGGGACAGTTAACTATGGCTACACCTTC.

V gene TRBV5-4 combines with J gene TRBJ2-1, with a possible D match to TRBD2 (5 bases). The V end lost 0 bases, the J end lost 0 bases, and 10 bases lay between the germline ends. From germline, CDR1 is SGHNT and CDR2 YYREEE (reference sequence). This CDR3 is 16 amino acids long. For the CDR3, the DNA is TGTGCCAGCAGCTTGGGTAGCGCGAGCTCCTACAATGAGCAGTTCTTC. Protein: CASSLGSASSYNEQFF.

V gene TRBV5-1 combines with J gene TRBJ2-7; 11 nucleotides match TRBD1. The CDR3 is 13 amino acids. V was clipped by 4 bases and J by 11 bases; unmatched bases: 8. The germline gives CDR1 SGHRS, CDR2 YFSETQ. The CDR3 bases are TGCGCCAGCAGCGCCGGGACAGGGGGGGTAGAGTACTTC. It specifies CASSAGTGGVEYF.

This chain connects TRBV18 to TRBJ1-5; D uncertain. Per the germline V gene, CDR1 is KGHSH and CDR2 is LQKENI. The CDR3 has 15 amino acids. V lost 4 bases and J lost 5, with 15 bases in between. The CDR3 region has the DNA TGTGCCAGCTCACAGGGTATTATAGCAGATCAGCCCCAGCATTTT. Translated, it gives CASSQGIIADQPQHF. Full variable domain (rest looked up from reference TRBV18 and TRBJ1-5): NAGVMQNPRHLVRRRGQEARLRCSPMKGHSHVYWYRQLPEEGLKFMVYLQKENIIDESGMPKERFSAEFPKEGPSILRIQQVVRGDSAAYFCASSQGIIADQPQHFGDGTRLSIL.

The chain couples TRBV19 to TRBJ2-6; D remains ambiguous. There are 15 residues in the CDR3. V shed 2 bases and J shed 3 bases, with 8 bases lying between them. CDR1 LNHDA and CDR2 SQIVND come from the germline V gene (reference sequence). The CDR3 sequence is CASSISSGGANVLTF. The DNA for the CDR3 is TGTGCCAGTAGTATATCGAGTGGTGGGGCCAACGTCCTGACTTTC.

This sequence joins TRBV7-2 and TRBJ1-1; D is unclear. V was clipped by 1 base and J by 5 bases, with 11 bases between them. Germline V gene data show CDR1 as SGHTA and CDR2 as FQGNSA. This CDR3 has 14 residues. This chain's CDR3 is CASSLVYTGTEAFF. In DNA, the CDR3 is TGTGCCAGCAGCTTAGTATATACGGGGACTGAAGCTTTCTTT.

The V and J genes are TRBV5-4 and TRBJ2-3; 9 bases line up with TRBD1. The CDR3 length is 13 residues. V trimming: 4 bases; J trimming: 6 bases; junction bases outside the gene matches: 3. The V gene's germline CDR1 is SGHNT and CDR2 YYREEE (reference sequence). CDR3 sequence: CASSPGQGDTQYF. In DNA, the CDR3 is TGTGCCAGCAGCCCCGGACAGGGGGATACGCAGTATTTT.

The chain couples TRBV4-2 to TRBJ1-2; D gene ambiguous. CDR3 size: 14 residues. Per germline, CDR1 LGHNA and CDR2 YNFKEQ. V lost 0 bases and J lost 8, with 13 bases in between. DNA for the CDR3: TGTGCCAGCAGCCAAGAGGGCAGACCAGTAGGCTACACCTTC. It is translated as CASSQEGRPVGYTF.

V usage is TRBV18 and J usage is TRBJ1-5; D not resolved. CDR1 KGHSH and CDR2 LQKENI come from the germline V gene. The V and J ends lost 6 bases and 1 base respectively, with 10 bases between them. This CDR3 contains 14 residues. CDR3 bases: TGTGCCAGCTCCCAGATAGTGAGCAATCAGCCCCAGCATTTT. This sequence encodes CASSQIVSNQPQHF.

The chain joins TRBV7-9 to TRBJ2-7, with no clear D. The V gene lost 5 bases and the J gene lost 5 bases, with 10 bases spanning the gap. Germline CDR1 reads SEHNR; CDR2 reads FQNEAQ (reference sequence). The CDR3 has 12 residues. The CDR3 coding sequence is TGTGCCAGCAGCCAGCTTGGTCACGAGCAGTACTTC. It translates to CASSQLGHEQYF. The full variable domain, in which reference TRBV7-9 and TRBJ2-7 provide the parts outside the CDR3, is DTGVSQNPRHKITKRGQNVTFRCDPISEHNRLYWYRQTLGQGPEFLTYFQNEAQLEKSRLLSDRFSAERPKGSFSTLEIQRTEQGDSAMYLCASSQLGHEQYFGPGTRLTVT.

This clone was detected only once. This chain uses TRBV5-6 with TRBJ2-4; D unresolved. Germline CDR1 is SGHDT and CDR2 is YYEEEE. The V end was cut by 6 bases, the J end by 0 bases, with 10 bases between. This CDR3 is built from 14 residues. The CDR3 region is CASKRSIAKNIQYF. The CDR3 nucleotides are TGTGCCAGCAAACGCTCCATAGCCAAAAACATTCAGTACTTC. Drawing the rest from reference TRBV5-6 and TRBJ2-4, the complete variable domain is DAGVTQSPTHLIKTRGQQVTLRCSPKSGHDTVSWYQQALGQGPQFIFQYYEEEERQRGNFPDRFSGHQFPNYSSELNVNALLLGDSALYLCASKRSIAKNIQYFGAGTRLSVL.

The V gene is TRBV30, the J gene TRBJ2-1; possible D gene TRBD1, 5 bases. CDR3 size: 16 residues. CDR1 is GTSNPN and CDR2 is SVGIG in the germline V gene (reference sequence). The V end lost 2 bases, the J end lost 0 bases, and 14 bases lay between the germline ends. The CDR3 is CAWSSQGLNSYNEQFF. The CDR3 DNA follows: TGTGCCTGGAGTTCTCAGGGTCTGAACTCCTACAATGAGCAGTTCTTC.

This chain uses TRBV27 with TRBJ1-4, with D tentatively TRBD1 (6 bases). This CDR3 region has 15 residues. Trimming took off 2 bases at V and 4 bases at J, with 11 bases between the two ends. Germline V gene sequence: CDR1 MNHEY, CDR2 SMNVEV (reference sequence). CDR3: CASSLGGGNNEKLFF. For the CDR3, the DNA is TGTGCCAGCAGTTTAGGGGGCGGAAATAATGAAAAACTGTTTTTT.